This T cell receptor (beta chain) was captured in a study of blood T cell repertoires in COVID-19. As for the study in general: PBMCs, B-cell-depleted T cells, or T cells provided the cDNA or gDNA that made up the material.

Method: immunoSEQ multiplex PCR; TCRdb's copy keeps in-frame clones and lacks some. The data show 28,000 or so clones, approximately 88% seen once. CDR3 length equals 15 residues. Input material: peripheral blood. This TCR was recovered from a woman between 50 and 59 years old with active COVID-19. V is TRBV21-1 and J is TRBJ2-1; whether TRBD2, the table's D call, matches the DNA was not checked. TRBV21-1 corresponds to a pseudogene. DNA of the CDR3: TGTGCCAGCAGCACACGACTGCCGCCTAACAATGAGCAGTTCTTC. Amino acid sequence: CASSTRLPPNNEQFF.